A selection of T cell receptor beta chains follows, all from one sample in a study of T cell responses to AZD1222 COVID-19 vaccine. Sequenced by immunoSEQ multiplex PCR; TCRdb stores in-frame clones only, minus some. The table lists tens of thousands of clones, 80% to 90% of them singletons. Sequenced material: peripheral blood, taken on day 0 of AZD1222 vaccination. Receptor source: an adult in good health. The CDR3 runs from the conserved cysteine through the conserved F or W. D genes are given only for firm matches. Some rows have no size entry. The others give once, few or many, or a class for an expanded clone.

CASSPETGPSYEQYF	TGTGCCAGCTCACCGGAGACAGGCCCCTCCTACGAGCAGTACTTC	TRBV18	TRBJ2-7	.	.
CASSLNGQLTGELFF	TGTGCCAGCAGTTTAAATGGACAGTTGACCGGGGAGCTGTTTTTT	TRBV27	TRBJ2-2	.	.
CASSVSGETYGYTF	TGCGCCAGCAGCGTCTCCGGGGAGACCTATGGCTACACCTTC	TRBV5-1	TRBJ1-2	.	.
CASSGDTQYF	TGTGCCAGCAGCGGAGATACGCAGTATTTT	TRBV6-5	TRBJ2-3	.	.
CASSLRGHHQETQYF	TGTGCCAGCAGCTTACGGGGACACCACCAAGAGACCCAGTACTTC	TRBV7-3	TRBJ2-5	.	.
CASSIQGGGPQHF	TGTGCCAGTAGTATACAGGGCGGGGGGCCCCAGCATTTT	TRBV19	TRBJ1-5	.	.
CASSSTGTGYYEQYF	TGTGCCAGCAGCTCCACCGGGACAGGGTACTACGAGCAGTACTTC	TRBV5-5	TRBJ2-7	TRBD1	.
CASSPTSGRWGEQYF	TGTGCCAGCAGTCCGACTAGCGGGAGATGGGGCGAGCAGTACTTC	TRBV27	TRBJ2-7	TRBD2	.
CASSPKLGNQPQHF	TGTGCCAGCAGTCCCAAATTAGGCAATCAGCCCCAGCATTTT	TRBV27	TRBJ1-5	.	.
CASSPITGVRTEAFF	TGTGCCAGCAGCCCCATAACAGGGGTTCGCACTGAAGCTTTCTTT	TRBV9	TRBJ1-1	TRBD1	.
CASSYSGTDTQYF	TGTGCCAGCAGCTATAGTGGCACAGATACGCAGTATTTT	TRBV11-1	TRBJ2-3	.	.
CARTAQSNTEAFF	TGTGCCAGGACAGCCCAGAGCAACACTGAAGCTTTCTTT	TRBV30	TRBJ1-1	.	.
CASRSDRVRRKLFF	TGTGCCAGCAGATCAGACAGGGTACGGAGAAAACTGTTTTTT	TRBV27	TRBJ1-4	TRBD1	once
CATSYDQETQYF	TGTGCCACCAGTTATGACCAAGAGACCCAGTACTTC	TRBV24-1	TRBJ2-5	.	.
CASSPGTSGGSDTQYF	TGTGCCAGCAGCCCCGGGACTAGCGGGGGGTCAGATACGCAGTATTTT	TRBV7-3	TRBJ2-3	TRBD2	.
CAWSVLRDRGYTF	TGTGCCTGGAGTGTATTGAGGGACCGAGGCTACACCTTC	TRBV30	TRBJ1-2	.	few